Listed below are T cell receptor beta chains from one sample, sequenced in a study of cytomegalovirus exposure and HLA in healthy donors. TCRdb keeps only in-frame clones here, not all; method: immunoSEQ multiplex PCR. The sample yields roughly 290,000 clones, about 90% seen once. Sequenced material: PBMCs. These receptors all stem from a woman aged 18-29 years in good health and CMV-seronegative. Both conserved end residues are part of each CDR3. A D gene is named only where the DNA matches it firmly. The size field is filled for only some rows; it gives once, few, many or a size class.

v_call: TRBV30
clone_size: .
j_call: TRBJ1-5
d_call: .
cdr3_nt: TGTGCCTGGAGTCAAAGGGGGAATCAGCCCCAGCATTTT
cdr3_aa: CAWSQRGNQPQHF

v_call: TRBV9
clone_size: once
j_call: TRBJ2-7
d_call: TRBD1
cdr3_nt: TGTGCCAGCAGCCCGTCGGACAGGTTCTACGAGCAGTACTTC
cdr3_aa: CASSPSDRFYEQYF

v_call: TRBV5-4
clone_size: .
j_call: TRBJ1-1
d_call: TRBD1
cdr3_nt: TGTGCCAGCAGCCCGTTCGGGACAGGGGGCGCGCGGACTGAAGCTTTCTTT
cdr3_aa: CASSPFGTGGARTEAFF

v_call: TRBV9
clone_size: .
j_call: TRBJ1-5
d_call: .
cdr3_nt: TGTGCCAGCAGCGGACAGGACAATCAGCCCCAGCATTTT
cdr3_aa: CASSGQDNQPQHF

v_call: TRBV7-6
clone_size: .
j_call: TRBJ1-1
d_call: .
cdr3_nt: TGTGCCAGCAGCGGCGCGTTAGGGGGGGGCAGGGCGGACACTGAAGCTTTCTTT
cdr3_aa: CASSGALGGGRADTEAFF

v_call: TRBV27
clone_size: .
j_call: TRBJ1-2
d_call: TRBD1
cdr3_nt: TGTGCCAGCAGTTTAGCCCCGACAGGGTTTTATGGCTACACCTTC
cdr3_aa: CASSLAPTGFYGYTF

v_call: TRBV9
clone_size: .
j_call: TRBJ2-3
d_call: TRBD2
cdr3_nt: TGTGCCAGTTCGGGCGGGGGGGCGACCTACACAGATACGCAGTATTTT
cdr3_aa: CASSGGGATYTDTQYF

v_call: TRBV18
clone_size: once
j_call: TRBJ1-5
d_call: .
cdr3_nt: TGTGCCAGCTCACTGGGGCAGGGGACTCAGCCCCAGCATTTT
cdr3_aa: CASSLGQGTQPQHF

v_call: TRBV9
clone_size: .
j_call: TRBJ2-1
d_call: TRBD2
cdr3_nt: TGTGCCAGCAGCGTCGGGAGGGAGCAGTTCTTC
cdr3_aa: CASSVGREQFF

v_call: TRBV10-3
clone_size: .
j_call: TRBJ2-7
d_call: TRBD1
cdr3_nt: TGTGCCATCAGTGAGGGACAGGGCTCCTACGAGCAGTACTTC
cdr3_aa: CAISEGQGSYEQYF

v_call: TRBV28
clone_size: few
j_call: TRBJ2-7
d_call: .
cdr3_nt: TGTGCCAGCAGTTCGGCCTACGAGCAGTACTTC
cdr3_aa: CASSSAYEQYF

v_call: TRBV19
clone_size: .
j_call: TRBJ2-7
d_call: TRBD1
cdr3_nt: TGTGCCAGTAGCCCCGGGACAGGAGTCTACGAGCAGTACTTC
cdr3_aa: CASSPGTGVYEQYF

v_call: TRBV5-8
clone_size: few
j_call: TRBJ2-3
d_call: TRBD2
cdr3_nt: TGTGCCAGCAGCTCCCTGACTAGCGGGGGGCCAGATACGCAGTATTTT
cdr3_aa: CASSSLTSGGPDTQYF

v_call: TRBV27
clone_size: .
j_call: TRBJ1-2
d_call: .
cdr3_nt: TGTGCCAGCAACCCGGGGCCGTCGAGGGGAGGCTATGGCTACACCTTC
cdr3_aa: CASNPGPSRGGYGYTF

v_call: TRBV10-3
clone_size: .
j_call: TRBJ2-1
d_call: TRBD2
cdr3_nt: TGTGCCATCAGTGAGAACAGCGGGGGGGCTGGTGAGCAGTTCTTC
cdr3_aa: CAISENSGGAGEQFF

v_call: TRBV6-5
clone_size: .
j_call: TRBJ2-7
d_call: TRBD2
cdr3_nt: TGTGCCAGCAGTCTAGCGGGGGAGTTTTACGAGCAGTACTTC
cdr3_aa: CASSLAGEFYEQYF

v_call: TRBV7-2
clone_size: .
j_call: TRBJ1-1
d_call: .
cdr3_nt: TGTGCCAGCAGCTTTAATGCGGGCCTGAACACTGAAGCTTTCTTT
cdr3_aa: CASSFNAGLNTEAFF

v_call: TRBV4-1
clone_size: .
j_call: TRBJ1-4
d_call: .
cdr3_nt: TGCGCCAGCAGCCAACTACCCGGTGCTGAAAAACTGTTTTTT
cdr3_aa: CASSQLPGAEKLFF

v_call: TRBV19
clone_size: .
j_call: TRBJ2-4
d_call: TRBD1
cdr3_nt: TGTGCCAGTAGAGGCCCAGGTGCCGCAGGGGGGTACTTC
cdr3_aa: CASRGPGAAGGYF

v_call: TRBV5-1
clone_size: .
j_call: TRBJ1-6
d_call: TRBD1
cdr3_nt: TGCACCTCTCCGGGACAGAGCTCCTATAATTCACCCCTCCACTTT
cdr3_aa: CTSPGQSSYNSPLHF

v_call: TRBV2
clone_size: .
j_call: TRBJ2-5
d_call: TRBD1
cdr3_nt: TGTGCCAGCAGTGCCGGGACAGGACAAGAGACCCAGTACTTC
cdr3_aa: CASSAGTGQETQYF

v_call: TRBV13
clone_size: .
j_call: TRBJ1-2
d_call: .
cdr3_nt: TGTGCCAGCAGCTTACTCCTCGAGGGAGGGCATGGCTACACCTTC
cdr3_aa: CASSLLLEGGHGYTF

v_call: TRBV6-5
clone_size: few
j_call: TRBJ1-1
d_call: .
cdr3_nt: TGTGCCAGCAGTTACCAGGGTAAAGCTTTCTTT
cdr3_aa: CASSYQGKAFF

v_call: TRBV5-1
clone_size: .
j_call: TRBJ2-5
d_call: .
cdr3_nt: TGCGCCAGCAGCTTAAGGGACAAGGGGCAAGAGACCCAGTACTTC
cdr3_aa: CASSLRDKGQETQYF

v_call: TRBV7-2
clone_size: .
j_call: TRBJ2-7
d_call: TRBD1
cdr3_nt: TGTGCCAGCAGCTTACAGGGGGCTGGGTACGAGCAGTACTTC
cdr3_aa: CASSLQGAGYEQYF

v_call: TRBV7-9
clone_size: .
j_call: TRBJ1-1
d_call: TRBD1
cdr3_nt: TGTGCCAGCAGCTCCCCCCCGGGGACAGGGGGCGCCGTCACTGAAGCTTTCTTT
cdr3_aa: CASSSPPGTGGAVTEAFF

v_call: TRBV4-1
clone_size: .
j_call: TRBJ1-1
d_call: TRBD1
cdr3_nt: TGCGCCAGCAGCCATAGCCAGGGGGGAGGCACTGAAGCTTTCTTT
cdr3_aa: CASSHSQGGGTEAFF

v_call: TRBV29-1
clone_size: .
j_call: TRBJ2-2
d_call: .
cdr3_nt: TGCAGCGTTGAAGGGGGATGGGCCCAGGGCAAGAACACCGGGGAGCTGTTTTTT
cdr3_aa: CSVEGGWAQGKNTGELFF

v_call: TRBV5-8
clone_size: .
j_call: TRBJ1-2
d_call: TRBD1
cdr3_nt: TGTGCCAGCAGCCAACAGGACAGGACCTACTATGGCTACACCTTC
cdr3_aa: CASSQQDRTYYGYTF

v_call: TRBV14
clone_size: .
j_call: TRBJ2-1
d_call: TRBD2
cdr3_nt: TGTGCCAGCAGCCAAGATAGAGGTCGGGGGGGGCTGAAAAACAATGAGCAGTTCTTC
cdr3_aa: CASSQDRGRGGLKNNEQFF

v_call: TRBV5-4
clone_size: .
j_call: TRBJ1-1
d_call: TRBD1
cdr3_nt: TGTGCCAGCAGCCCATCCGGGACAGGGTTATTTTCGAGGACTGAAGCTTTCTTT
cdr3_aa: CASSPSGTGLFSRTEAFF

v_call: TRBV5-1
clone_size: .
j_call: TRBJ2-7
d_call: .
cdr3_nt: TGCGCCAGCCGATTGGGAGAACAGCTGCCCTACGAGCAGTACTTC
cdr3_aa: CASRLGEQLPYEQYF

v_call: TRBV29-1
clone_size: .
j_call: TRBJ1-2
d_call: .
cdr3_nt: TGCAGCGTTAAAACCCGGGACTCCTTTTACTATGGCTACACCTTC
cdr3_aa: CSVKTRDSFYYGYTF

v_call: TRBV19
clone_size: .
j_call: TRBJ1-5
d_call: .
cdr3_nt: TGTGCCAGTAGTATCCTAACCACAGGGAATCAGCCCCAGCATTTT
cdr3_aa: CASSILTTGNQPQHF

v_call: TRBV5-8
clone_size: .
j_call: TRBJ1-2
d_call: .
cdr3_nt: TGTGCCAGCTTAAAGATTGGAGACAACTATGGCTACACCTTC
cdr3_aa: CASLKIGDNYGYTF

v_call: TRBV9
clone_size: .
j_call: TRBJ1-2
d_call: TRBD1
cdr3_nt: TGTGCCAGCAGCAGAGCGACAGGGGGTCACGGCTACACCTTC
cdr3_aa: CASSRATGGHGYTF

v_call: TRBV6-5
clone_size: .
j_call: TRBJ1-1
d_call: TRBD1
cdr3_nt: TGTGCCAGCAGTTACGGGGACAGGGTGAACACTGAAGCTTTCTTT
cdr3_aa: CASSYGDRVNTEAFF